Shown below are 30 T cell receptor beta chains from a single sample sequenced in a study of blood T cell repertoires in COVID-19. This table comes from immunoSEQ multiplex PCR, and its TCRdb copy is limited to in-frame clones, with some not included. This sample has roughly 460,000 clones, with around 90% found just once. Sequenced sample: peripheral blood. These receptor sequences come from a man between 18 and 29 years old with COVID-19, enrolled during active disease.

The chain recombines TRBV11-2 with TRBJ2-5, with 12 bases aligning to TRBD2. Germline V gene data show CDR1 as SGHAT and CDR2 as FQNNGV. V shed 0 bases, J shed 4 bases, and the junction held 0 bases outside the gene matches. The CDR3 consists of 15 residues. The CDR3 DNA reads TGTGCCAGCAGCTTAGAACTAGCGGGAGGAGAGACCCAGTACTTC. Translation: CASSLELAGGETQYF.

The chain is built from TRBV7-8 and TRBJ2-3; D might be TRBD2 (7 bases). CDR1 and CDR2 (germline): SGHVS, FQNEAQ. The germline V and J ends were trimmed by 2 bases and 5 bases, with 14 bases remaining between them. The CDR3 sequence is 15 residues long. The CDR3 nucleotides are TGTGCCAGCAGCTTAAATAAGGGGGGGGGAGATACGCAGTATTTT. Its protein is CASSLNKGGGDTQYF.

V usage is TRBV10-3 and J usage is TRBJ2-1; TRBD2 matches 15 bases. With 3 bases clipped from V and 8 bases from J, the junction kept 11 bases outside the gene matches. Looked up from germline, CDR1 is ENHRY and CDR2 is SYGVKD. The CDR3 sequence is 18 residues long. The CDR3 reads CAISERRTSGGAVDEQFF. CDR3 in DNA: TGTGCCATCAGTGAACGTAGGACTAGCGGGGGGGCCGTTGATGAGCAGTTCTTC.

The rearrangement joins TRBV6-1 to TRBJ1-1; D is possibly TRBD1 (5 bases). V was shortened by 1 base and J by 6 bases, with 15 bases between the two germline ends. Germline CDR1 and CDR2: MNHNS and SASEGT. The CDR3 spans 15 residues. The CDR3 DNA reads as TGTGCCAGCAGTGAAGATTTAATTCGGGGGGCTGAAGCTTTCTTT. It is translated as CASSEDLIRGAEAFF.

J is TRBJ1-1 and V is TRBV27; D is unclear. Trimming shortened V by 0 bases and J by 0 bases, and 8 bases separated the two germline ends. The CDR3 spans 15 residues. Per the germline V gene, CDR1 is MNHEY and CDR2 is SMNVEV (reference sequence). CDR3 nucleotide sequence: TGTGCCAGCAGTTTATCGACACAAATGAACACTGAAGCTTTCTTT. Amino acids: CASSLSTQMNTEAFF.

This chain uses TRBV14 with TRBJ1-5; 8 bases are shared with TRBD1. V shed 2 bases, J shed 11 bases, and the junction held 14 bases outside the gene matches. The CDR3 runs 16 residues. Germline V gives CDR1 SGHDN, CDR2 FVKESK. The CDR3 sequence is CASSQFGQGPQGTQHF. The DNA for the CDR3 is TGTGCCAGCAGCCAATTCGGACAGGGTCCTCAGGGGACCCAGCATTTT.

This clone was counted a single time. The V and J genes are TRBV9 and TRBJ1-1, with 10 bases that match TRBD1. V trimming: 5 bases; J trimming: 6 bases; junction bases outside the gene matches: 19. The CDR3 loop spans 18 amino acids. Germline V gene lookup returns CDR1 SGDLS and CDR2 YYNGEE. CDR3 sequence: CASRPRQGAPGHGPEAFF. The CDR3 DNA is TGTGCCAGCAGACCTCGACAGGGGGCGCCTGGGCATGGCCCTGAAGCTTTCTTT.

The chain links TRBV11-2 to TRBJ2-2, with 7 bases that match TRBD1. Germline V gives CDR1 SGHAT, CDR2 FQNNGV. V lost 4 bases, J lost 4 bases, and 3 bases stayed unmatched. The CDR3 is made up of 14 amino acids. CDR3 in amino acids: CASSWDSPTGELFF. CDR3 nucleotide sequence: TGTGCCAGCAGCTGGGACAGCCCCACCGGGGAGCTGTTTTTT.

The V gene is TRBV6-4, the J gene TRBJ2-1; D is perhaps TRBD2 (5 bases). Germline V CDR1 and CDR2: MRHNA, SNTAGT. This CDR3 comprises 17 residues. Trimming removed 8 bases from V and 5 bases from J, with 25 bases in between. The CDR3 reads CASELVCEAGNHNEQFF. Written as DNA, the CDR3 is TGTGCCAGCGAGCTAGTTTGTGAGGCCGGGAACCACAATGAGCAGTTCTTC.

The V call is TRBV12-2, the J call TRBJ1-2; whether TRBD1, the table's D call, matches the DNA was not checked. TRBV12-2 represents a pseudogene. The CDR3 contains 16 residues. Written as DNA, the CDR3 is TGTGCAAGTCGCTTAGGGCTACAGGGGGCACGGTATGGCTACACCTTC. Its protein is CASRLGLQGARYGYTF.

This rearrangement joins TRBV15 to TRBJ2-4; D ambiguous. Germline V lookup: CDR1 LNHNV, CDR2 YYDKDF (reference sequence). This CDR3 has 14 residues. The V and J ends lost 0 bases and 8 bases respectively, with 11 bases between them. The CDR3: CATSRDFSLDIQYF. The DNA of the CDR3 is TGTGCCACCAGCAGAGACTTCTCACTGGACATTCAGTACTTC.

The rearrangement uses TRBV19 and TRBJ1-2, with 7 bases matching TRBD1. The CDR3 extends over 15 amino acids. The J segment lost 7 bases and the V segment lost 3 bases, leaving 11 bases of the junction unmatched. Germline values: CDR1 LNHDA, CDR2 SQIVND (reference sequence). CDR3 loop: CASSMGERGLLGYTF. CDR3 DNA: TGTGCCAGTAGTATGGGGGAAAGGGGGCTGCTTGGCTACACCTTC.

This clone was detected only a few times. This chain joins TRBV14 and TRBJ2-7, with TRBD1 as a possible D gene (7 bases). This CDR3 spans 16 amino acids. The germline V gene encodes CDR1 SGHDN and CDR2 FVKESK. Between the trimmed V and J ends, which lost 0 bases and 1 base, there was a span of 13 bases. The DNA of the CDR3 is TGTGCCAGCAGCCAAGATCAGGGGGGCCCGTCCTACGAGCAGTACTTC. This encodes CASSQDQGGPSYEQYF. The variable domain in full, with the rest retrieved from reference TRBV14 and TRBJ2-7, is EAGVTQFPSHSVIEKGQTVTLRCDPISGHDNLYWYRRVMGKEIKFLLHFVKESKQDESGMPNNRFLAERTGGTYSTLKVQPAELEDSGVYFCASSQDQGGPSYEQYFGPGTRLTVT.

The rearrangement uses TRBV19 and TRBJ1-5, with unresolved D. The CDR3 spans 18 residues. Germline CDR1 LNHDA, CDR2 SQIVND (reference sequence). Trimming removed 0 bases from V and 3 bases from J, with 18 bases in between. Here the CDR3 reads CASSIDPGRRGFNQPQHF. CDR3 DNA sequence: TGTGCCAGTAGTATAGACCCCGGCCGCCGGGGATTCAATCAGCCCCAGCATTTT.

The rearrangement links TRBV15 to TRBJ2-7; 9 bases match TRBD1. The CDR3 totals 15 residues. The germline V gene has CDR1 LNHNV and CDR2 YYDKDF (reference sequence). J lost 4 bases, V lost 3 bases, and 7 bases had no gene match. The CDR3: CATSRPGTGSYEQYF. The CDR3 DNA reads as TGTGCCACCAGCAGGCCGGGGACAGGGTCGTACGAGCAGTACTTC.

This chain links TRBV12-3 or TRBV12-4 with TRBJ2-2; no clear D. The CDR3 consists of 11 residues. Between the trimmed V and J ends, which lost 10 bases and 3 bases, there was a span of 6 bases. CDR3 in DNA: TGTGCCATCATCCACACCGGGGAGCTGTTTTTT. As protein: CAIIHTGELFF.

This chain connects TRBV3-1 (or the pseudogene TRBV3-2) to TRBJ1-1; a weak D match, TRBD1 (6 bases). CDR3 length: 13 residues. CDR1 is LGHDT, CDR2 YNNKEL, per germline (reference sequence). V was cut by 1 base and J by 11 bases, with 14 bases left in between. The CDR3 sequence is CASSQAQGSGAFF. CDR3 DNA sequence: TGTGCCAGCAGCCAAGCACAGGGTTCAGGGGCTTTCTTT.

This clone was counted a few times. The J gene is TRBJ1-2, the V gene TRBV6-2 or TRBV6-3; a possible D gene is TRBD1 (6 bases). This CDR3 is built from 15 residues. V dropped 4 bases and J dropped 2 bases, with 14 bases sitting between them. The germline CDR1 and CDR2 sequences are MNHEY and SVGEGT. CDR3 in amino acids: CASSSYRAENYGYTF. In nucleotides, the CDR3 is TGTGCCAGCAGTTCGTACAGGGCAGAGAACTATGGCTACACCTTC.

The chain uses TRBV4-2 and TRBJ2-1; 9 positions match TRBD2. Germline CDR1 reads LGHNA; CDR2 reads YNFKEQ. V dropped 3 bases and J dropped 7; count of bases not matched to a gene: 19. This CDR3 is 19 amino acids long. DNA for the CDR3: TGTGCCAGCAGCCAGGCCAGCGGCCTGACTAGCGGAAAAGGGAATGAGCAGTTCTTC. Its translation is CASSQASGLTSGKGNEQFF.

V and J are TRBV7-9 and TRBJ1-2; 8 bases fit TRBD1. Germline values: CDR1 SEHNR, CDR2 FQNEAQ (reference sequence). The CDR3 is 15 residues long. With V trimmed by 5 bases and J by 4 bases, 9 bases remained unmatched. CDR3 protein: CASSGGQGDFYGYTF. CDR3 nucleotide sequence: TGTGCCAGCAGCGGTGGACAGGGCGACTTCTATGGCTACACCTTC.

The chain uses TRBV4-2 and TRBJ2-5; possible D gene TRBD1, 6 bases. V shed 3 bases and J shed 0 bases, with 8 bases lying between them. CDR3 length: 14 residues. The germline gives CDR1 LGHNA, CDR2 YNFKEQ. The chain's CDR3 is CASSQTGDQETQYF. CDR3 DNA: TGTGCCAGCAGCCAGACAGGAGACCAAGAGACCCAGTACTTC.

The chain carries TRBV6-5 and TRBJ2-7, with D possibly TRBD1 on 6 matching bases. The CDR3 spans 14 residues. V lost 10 bases to trimming and J lost 0 bases, with 16 bases between them. Germline V gene sequence: CDR1 MNHEY, CDR2 SVGAGI. CDR3 sequence: CATRPGQSSYEQYF. The CDR3 DNA sequence: TGTGCCACTCGTCCCGGACAGAGCTCCTACGAGCAGTACTTC.

V usage is TRBV5-4 and J usage is TRBJ2-7; 7 bases agree with TRBD1. V lost 4 bases, J lost 4 bases, and 11 bases stayed unmatched. The CDR3 totals 15 residues. Germline V CDR1 and CDR2: SGHNT, YYREEE (reference sequence). CDR3 sequence reads: CASSQSGTVRYEQYF. DNA for the CDR3: TGTGCCAGCAGCCAATCCGGGACAGTAAGATACGAGCAGTACTTC.

The table lists this clone with a few counts. The CDR3 is CASSSRDRISYEQYF. The CDR3 bases are TGTGCCAGCAGCTCCCGGGACAGGATTTCCTACGAGCAGTACTTC. The rearrangement joins TRBV28 to TRBJ2-7, with TRBD1 identical over 8 bases. Unmatched junction bases numbered 8, after V lost 6 bases and J lost 1 base. Looked up from germline, CDR1 is MDHEN and CDR2 is SYDVKM. The CDR3 sequence is 15 residues long.

The chain is built from TRBV27 and TRBJ2-3; 7 bases line up with TRBD1. There are 13 residues in the CDR3. The germline gives CDR1 MNHEY, CDR2 SMNVEV (reference sequence). The V segment lost 6 bases and the J segment 4 bases; nucleotides outside the gene matches: 4. The CDR3: CASRRQGPDTQYF. The CDR3 DNA reads TGTGCCAGCAGGAGACAGGGTCCAGATACGCAGTATTTT.

This clone was seen a few times. The chain employs TRBV25-1 and TRBJ2-1; D is uncertain. Germline V gives CDR1 MGHDK, CDR2 SYGVNS. V was cut by 6 bases and J by 1 base, with 10 bases left in between. This CDR3 is 14 amino acids long. CDR3 nucleotide sequence: TGTGCCAGCAGGGGCGTTGAGTCCTACAATGAGCAGTTCTTC. This translates into CASRGVESYNEQFF. The full variable domain, completed using reference TRBV25-1 and TRBJ2-1, is EADIYQTPRYLVIGTGKKITLECSQTMGHDKMYWYQQDPGMELHLIHYSYGVNSTEKGDLSSESTVSRIRTEHFPLTLESARPSHTSQYLCASRGVESYNEQFFGPGTRLTVL.

The rearrangement links TRBV9 to TRBJ2-2; TRBD2 matches at 12 bases. Germline CDR1 is SGDLS and CDR2 is YYNGEE. The CDR3 contains 16 residues. The trim removed 5 bases at V and 4 bases at J, leaving 6 bases unmatched. In DNA form, the CDR3 reads TGTGCCAGCAGTGCTCTAGCGGGGGGGCCCACCGGGGAGCTGTTTTTT. Protein product: CASSALAGGPTGELFF.

The rearrangement uses TRBV14 and TRBJ2-1; tentative D call: TRBD2 (6 bases). The length of the CDR3 is 14 residues. V was pared by 2 bases and J by 8 bases, with 13 bases between. The germline gives CDR1 SGHDN, CDR2 FVKESK. The CDR3 loop reads CASSQMGGVHEQFF. The CDR3 DNA follows: TGTGCCAGCAGCCAAATGGGAGGTGTGCATGAGCAGTTCTTC.

This clone has only one observation. DNA for the CDR3: TGTGCCAGTAGTACGGACCGGGACAGAGGACTAGCGGTAGCCAAAAACATTCAGTACTTC. Protein: CASSTDRDRGLAVAKNIQYF. The rearrangement joins TRBV19 to TRBJ2-4; TRBD2 aligns across 10 bases. The J segment lost 0 bases and the V segment lost 4 bases, leaving 15 bases of the junction unmatched. Germline V gene sequence: CDR1 LNHDA, CDR2 SQIVND (reference sequence). The CDR3 has 20 amino acids.

The chain recombines TRBV6-5 with TRBJ1-5; D gene uncertain. V was shortened by 4 bases and J by 4 bases, with 17 bases between the two germline ends. This CDR3 has 16 amino acids. Germline CDR1 and CDR2: MNHEY and SVGAGI. The CDR3, as DNA: TGTGCCAGCAGTTCCAGAGGCGCGGGAAGGAATCAGCCCCAGCATTTT. Translating gives CASSSRGAGRNQPQHF.